Listed below are T cell receptor beta chains from one sample, sequenced in a study of T cells after yellow fever vaccination. MiXCR, applied by TCRdb to the 5' RACE reads, yields one record per CDR3 protein. The sample consists of a few hundred thousand distinct CDR3 sequences, around 10% of them appearing once. This sample comprised CD4+ T cells sorted from PBMCs, obtained 5 days after the yellow fever booster vaccination. These receptors all stem from a man between 18 and 29 years old who received the YFV17D yellow fever vaccine. CDR3s include the opening cysteine and the closing phenylalanine or tryptophan.

TRBV12-3/TRBV12-4	TRBJ2-5	CASSLSSETQYF
TRBV24-1	TRBJ2-3	CATSDLGDRGTDTQYF
TRBV11-2	TRBJ2-2	CASSLGVRGTGELFF
TRBV5-1	TRBJ2-1	CASSLEQGRGKFF
TRBV12-3/TRBV12-4	TRBJ2-3	CASFTTDTDTQYF
TRBV5-1	TRBJ2-3	CASSFGQVKDTQYF
TRBV4-1	TRBJ1-2	CASSQGPKGGYTF
TRBV5-1	TRBJ2-5	CASSRSLGETQYF
TRBV12-3/TRBV12-4	TRBJ2-3	CASSPRGVQGARNTQYF
TRBV7-9	TRBJ2-5	CASSLFVQETQYF
TRBV6-6	TRBJ2-1	CASSSLTSGAGNEQFF
TRBV20-1	TRBJ2-3	CSALDRVGTDTQYF
TRBV28	TRBJ2-3	CASSSPGTGTDTQYF